A single sample is the source of the 28 T cell receptor beta chains below, sequenced in a study of T cells in Graves' hyperthyroidism and ophthalmopathy. Authors of the study amplified TCR beta CDR3 regions from RNA transcripts. Carried out on the TCR CDR3, a first-round RT-PCR used the HTBI primer set. TCRdb ran MiXCR on the multiplex PCR reads and lists one entry per CDR3 protein. The sample lists hundreds of thousands of distinct CDR3 sequences, about 14% occurring once. Source material: blood. Receptors were obtained from a woman between 45 and 65 years old with Graves' ophthalmopathy.

This chain connects TRBV5-4 to TRBJ2-3, with a weak D call TRBD2 (5 bases). CDR3 size: 15 residues. Germline loops: CDR1 SGHNT, CDR2 YYREEE (reference sequence). Trimming cost V 3 bases and J 4 bases, with 15 bases left between them. CDR3 sequence reads: CASSSASSVADTQYF. CDR3 sequence (DNA): TGTGCCAGCAGCTCTGCTAGCTCGGTCGCAGATACGCAGTATTTT.

There are a few counts of this clonotype. The V call is TRBV12-3 or TRBV12-4, the J call TRBJ2-6; TRBD1 might be the D (5 bases). The CDR3 totals 16 residues. The V end lost 5 bases, the J end lost 0 bases, and 11 bases lay between the germline ends. The DNA for the CDR3 is TGTGCCAGCAGTAGACAGCTGGGCTCTGGGGCCAACGTCCTGACTTTC. It codes for CASSRQLGSGANVLTF.

This clonotype was picked up many times. V and J are TRBV27 and TRBJ2-1, with D possibly being TRBD1 (5 bases). The germline V and J ends were trimmed by 5 bases and 3 bases, with 14 bases remaining between them. Germline CDR1 is MNHEY and CDR2 is SMNVEV (reference sequence). This CDR3 is built from 15 residues. CDR3 nucleotides: TGTGCCAGCAGTCCCCGACAGACACTCTACAATGAGCAGTTCTTC. This codes for CASSPRQTLYNEQFF.

This clonotype was found a few times. The rearrangement links TRBV24-1 to TRBJ1-5; the D gene is possibly TRBD1 (5 bases). The CDR3 loop spans 14 amino acids. Germline V gene data show CDR1 as KGHDR and CDR2 as SFDVKD. Trimming removed 4 bases at V and 4 bases at J, with 10 bases between. The CDR3 here is CATSDRDYNQPQHF. In DNA, the CDR3 is TGTGCCACCAGTGACCGGGACTATAATCAGCCCCAGCATTTT.

This clonotype has just a few counts. CDR3 coding DNA: TGTGCCAGCAGCCCCACACGGACAGGGCACACTGAAGCTTTCTTT. Its translation is CASSPTRTGHTEAFF. J is TRBJ1-1 and V is TRBV7-2, with 8 bases that match TRBD1. CDR1 is SGHTA, CDR2 FQGNSA, per germline. The CDR3 is 15 residues long. The trim removed 5 bases at V and 3 bases at J, leaving 8 bases unmatched.

This clonotype appeared once. A read error is possible here, since a much larger clone lies one base away. The genes are TRBV10-3 and TRBJ1-2; no clear D gene. The CDR3 extends over 15 amino acids. Trimming removed 5 bases from V and 4 bases from J, with 17 bases in between. The germline V gene has CDR1 ENHRY and CDR2 SYGVKD. This CDR3 is CAISLYGRPPYGYTF. The CDR3 DNA follows: TGTGCCATCAGTTTATATGGCAGGCCCCCCTATGGCTACACCTTC.

This clonotype has more than one count but fewer than ten. The chain joins TRBV9 to TRBJ2-5, with 8 bases matching TRBD2. CDR1 is SGDLS, CDR2 YYNGEE, per germline. The CDR3 is made up of 15 amino acids. The trim removed 1 base at V and 4 bases at J, leaving 6 bases unmatched. CDR3 region: CASSVNRGGAETQYF. CDR3 in DNA: TGTGCCAGCAGCGTAAACCGGGGGGGTGCAGAGACCCAGTACTTC.

Ten or more counts support this clonotype. The CDR3 loop reads CASSQETGGSSYEQYF. CDR3 bases: TGTGCCAGCAGCCAGGAAACAGGGGGGAGCTCCTACGAGCAGTACTTC. This chain connects TRBV7-9 to TRBJ2-7, with 8 bases matching TRBD1. The V segment lost 5 bases and the J segment 0 bases; nucleotides outside the gene matches: 9. Germline CDR1 reads SEHNR; CDR2 reads FQNEAQ (reference sequence). The CDR3 has 16 residues.

This clonotype was seen repeatedly, ten times or more. The gene calls are TRBV12-3 or TRBV12-4 and TRBJ1-2; 10 bases fit TRBD1. This CDR3 contains 16 residues. V dropped 5 bases and J dropped 4; count of bases not matched to a gene: 10. For the CDR3, the DNA is TGTGCCAGCAGTCGAACGACAGGGGGCAGGGGCTATGGCTACACCTTC. It yields the protein CASSRTTGGRGYGYTF.

This clonotype was found many times. V is TRBV4-3 and J is TRBJ2-2; D uncertain. V was clipped by 0 bases and J by 4 bases, with 9 bases between them. This CDR3 has 15 amino acids. CDR1 LGHNA and CDR2 YSLEER come from the germline V gene. This CDR3 reads CASSQDWGGTGELFF. The CDR3 nucleotides read TGCGCCAGCAGCCAAGACTGGGGTGGCACCGGGGAGCTGTTTTTT.

This clonotype was recorded at least ten times. The gene calls are TRBV18 and TRBJ2-1; 10 positions agree with TRBD1. The CDR3 has 15 amino acids. Germline V gene sequence: CDR1 KGHSH, CDR2 LQKENI. V lost 3 bases and J lost 9; bases outside the gene matches: 8. Here the CDR3 DNA reads TGTGCCAGCTCACCGGGGGACAGGGGTTTTATTGAGCAGTTCTTC. This codes for CASSPGDRGFIEQFF.

The sample holds many counts of this clonotype. This rearrangement joins TRBV2 to TRBJ2-2; 7 nucleotides line up with TRBD2. This CDR3 region has 15 residues. The germline V gene encodes CDR1 SNHLY and CDR2 FYNNEI. After removal of 6 bases from V and 2 bases from J, the junction contained 6 bases not matched to a gene. The CDR3 bases are TGTGCCAGCAGCGGTAGCGGGTTTAACACCGGGGAGCTGTTTTTT. This translates into CASSGSGFNTGELFF.

This clonotype came up many times. The genes are TRBV5-1 and TRBJ2-5; TRBD1 matches at 12 bases. Per the germline V gene, CDR1 is SGHRS and CDR2 is YFSETQ. The trim removed 3 bases at V and 6 bases at J, leaving 6 bases unmatched. The CDR3 totals 15 residues. CDR3 protein: CASSSGQGASKTQYF. The CDR3 DNA follows: TGCGCCAGCAGCTCGGGACAGGGGGCATCAAAGACCCAGTACTTC.

The V call is TRBV30, the J call TRBJ2-7; 13 bases match TRBD2. The ends lost 6 bases at V and 4 bases at J; junction bases unmatched: 6. The CDR3 runs 14 residues. Germline V gene lookup returns CDR1 GTSNPN and CDR2 SVGIG (reference sequence). The CDR3: CACSGLAGAYEQYF. The CDR3 bases are TGTGCCTGCTCCGGACTAGCGGGAGCTTACGAGCAGTACTTC.

This clonotype showed up many times. This rearrangement joins TRBV12-3 or TRBV12-4 to TRBJ2-5; D remains unclear. Trimming took 4 bases from V and 7 from J, leaving 7 bases between them. The CDR3 spans 11 residues. CDR3 sequence: CASSSRGTQYF. CDR3 sequence (DNA): TGTGCCAGCAGTTCACGAGGGACCCAGTACTTC.

This rearrangement joins TRBV4-1 to TRBJ2-1, with D perhaps matching TRBD1 or TRBD2 (5 bases each). CDR1 is MGHRA, CDR2 YSYEKL, per germline. The CDR3 length is 17 residues. Trimming removed 0 bases at V and 4 bases at J, with 16 bases between. Here the CDR3 DNA reads TGCGCCAGCAGCCAAGAATCCCTAGCAGGGTTTTACAATGAGCAGTTCTTC. This sequence encodes CASSQESLAGFYNEQFF.

The CDR3 sequence: CSARGHRELFF. The CDR3 DNA follows: TGCAGTGCCAGGGGTCACCGGGAGCTGTTTTTT. J is TRBJ2-2 and V is TRBV20-1; TRBD1 might be the D (6 bases). V lost 6 bases, J lost 9 bases, and 11 bases lay in between. CDR1 DFQATT and CDR2 SNEGSKA come from the germline V gene (reference sequence). The length of the CDR3 is 11 residues.

The V call is TRBV6-1, the J call TRBJ2-2, with D perhaps TRBD2 (6 bases). The CDR3 consists of 15 residues. V was trimmed by 7 bases and J by 6 bases, leaving 18 bases between them. Germline lookup yields CDR1 MNHNS and CDR2 SASEGT. The CDR3 DNA reads as TGTGCCAGCATCTACGCTCTATCGGGGGCCGGGGAGCTGTTTTTT. Its translation: CASIYALSGAGELFF.

This clonotype has just a few counts. The gene calls are TRBV10-3 and TRBJ2-7; perhaps TRBD1 as D (6 bases). There are 15 residues in the CDR3. Germline CDR1 is ENHRY and CDR2 is SYGVKD. The germline V and J ends were trimmed by 5 bases and 5 bases, with 19 bases remaining between them. The CDR3 here is CAISQTADSLHEQYF. Written as DNA, the CDR3 is TGTGCCATCAGTCAAACCGCGGACAGTCTCCACGAGCAGTACTTC.

The genes are TRBV11-2 and TRBJ1-1; 8 bases are a match to TRBD1. The CDR3 is 15 amino acids. Per germline, CDR1 SGHAT and CDR2 FQNNGV. V trimming: 5 bases; J trimming: 3 bases; junction bases outside the gene matches: 8. CDR3 region: CASSRRTGWDTEAFF. As DNA, the CDR3 is TGTGCCAGCAGCCGCCGGACAGGGTGGGACACTGAAGCTTTCTTT.

The chain combines TRBV29-1 with TRBJ2-3, with a tentative D call TRBD2 (6 bases). The CDR3 extends over 16 amino acids. Germline CDR1 SQVTM, CDR2 ANQGSEA. V was pared by 6 bases and J by 4 bases, with 23 bases between. Here the CDR3 reads CSVWIAGRPGADTQYF. In DNA form, the CDR3 reads TGCAGCGTCTGGATTGCGGGGAGACCCGGGGCAGATACGCAGTATTTT.

This clonotype was seen ten or more times. The gene calls are TRBV3-1 and TRBJ2-5; tentatively, D is TRBD1 (5 bases). V shed 1 base and J shed 5 bases, with 17 bases lying between them. This CDR3 comprises 16 residues. Germline loops: CDR1 LGHDT, CDR2 YNNKEL (reference sequence). The CDR3 loop reads CASSQAWTQTSETQYF. Here the CDR3 DNA reads TGTGCCAGCAGCCAAGCTTGGACACAAACGTCGGAGACCCAGTACTTC.

This clonotype was seen a few times. The rearrangement uses TRBV5-4 and TRBJ1-1; 7 bases map to TRBD1. V lost 1 base to trimming and J lost 11 bases; unmatched junction nucleotides: 11. From germline, CDR1 is SGHNT and CDR2 YYREEE (reference sequence). The CDR3 sequence is 14 residues long. The CDR3 reads CASSLNEGASSAFF. CDR3 nucleotides: TGTGCCAGCAGCTTGAACGAGGGGGCTTCTTCGGCTTTCTTT.

This clonotype was observed a handful of times. The chain recombines TRBV29-1 with TRBJ2-7; 9 bases are a match to TRBD2. The length of the CDR3 is 13 residues. With V trimmed by 7 bases and J by 0 bases, 4 bases remained unmatched. Germline V lookup: CDR1 SQVTM, CDR2 ANQGSEA. CDR3 protein: CSALAGNSYEQYF. CDR3 in DNA: TGCAGCGCCCTAGCGGGAAACTCCTACGAGCAGTACTTC.

This clonotype was counted many times. V is TRBV2 and J is TRBJ2-5, with TRBD2 matching 10 bases. This CDR3 is 14 amino acids long. J lost 2 bases, V lost 5 bases, and 2 bases had no gene match. Germline lookup yields CDR1 SNHLY and CDR2 FYNNEI. The CDR3 region has the DNA TGTGCCAGCAGTTGGACTAGCGGTCAAGAGACCCAGTACTTC. Translation gives CASSWTSGQETQYF.

The chain recombines TRBV6-1 with TRBJ1-2, with 7 bases that match TRBD1. Germline V gives CDR1 MNHNS, CDR2 SASEGT. There are 13 residues in the CDR3. V trimming: 5 bases; J trimming: 4 bases; junction bases outside the gene matches: 4. Here the CDR3 DNA reads TGTGCCAGCAGTATGACAGGGCTCTATGGCTACACCTTC. It codes for CASSMTGLYGYTF.

This clonotype has more than one count but fewer than ten. V and J are TRBV6-1 and TRBJ2-3, with 11 bases aligning to TRBD2. J was trimmed by 1 base and V by 7 bases; bases with no gene match: 4. Germline CDR1 MNHNS, CDR2 SASEGT. This CDR3 contains 15 residues. The CDR3 loop is CASTILAGGTDTQYF. CDR3 in DNA: TGTGCCAGCACCATACTAGCGGGAGGCACAGATACGCAGTATTTT.

This chain connects TRBV5-4 to TRBJ2-2; 7 bases fit TRBD1. The CDR3 has 16 amino acids. The ends lost 3 bases at V and 2 bases at J; junction bases unmatched: 7. In germline, CDR1 is SGHNT, CDR2 YYREEE (reference sequence). The CDR3 is CASSWPGQRNTGELFF. CDR3 bases: TGTGCCAGCAGCTGGCCGGGACAGAGAAACACCGGGGAGCTGTTTTTT.